This T cell receptor (beta chain) is drawn from a study of T cell responses to AZD1222 COVID-19 vaccine. Remarks on this clone: Its antigen remains unidentified. The germline gene is not matched at one end of the junction; a read error may be the cause.

Germline V gene data show CDR1 as SQVTM and CDR2 as ANQGSEA. The CDR3 runs to 13 residues. Assay: immunoSEQ multiplex PCR; the TCRdb copy retains only in-frame clones and omits some. The data contain over 150,000 clones, 92% of them singletons. Findings and caveats of the study: Only a handful of people who got AZD1222 tested seropositive at baseline. Nearly half of spike-specific TCRs reportedly go after variant regions that carry no mutations. Only after the peak T cell response were repertoires sampled.

The TCR sequence derives from an adult in good health. This chain joins TRBV29-1 and TRBJ1-5, with 12 bases aligning to TRBD1. Sequencing was performed on peripheral blood, taken on day 0 of MenACWY control vaccination. CDR3 loop: CSVGTGGNQPQHF. In DNA, the CDR3 is TGCAGCGTAGGGACAGGGGGCAACCAGCCCCAGCATTTT.